The 25 T cell receptor beta chains given below trace back to one sample, sequenced in a study of T-cell reconstitution after alpha-beta-depleted transplantation in children. Preparation of the TCRbeta library was carried out with unique molecular identifiers. TCRdb independently ran MiXCR on the PCR reads; one entry per CDR3 protein. In the table there are a few hundred thousand distinct CDR3 sequences, about an eighth of which are singletons. Sequencing used PBMCs, obtained from the stem cell graft. All receptors derive from a human donor who donated a stem cell graft to a child with Fanconi anemia.

This clonotype was recorded a few times. This chain connects TRBV3-1 to TRBJ1-2, with D hard to call. Between the trimmed V and J ends, which lost 6 bases and 4 bases, there was a span of 30 bases. In germline, CDR1 is LGHDT, CDR2 YNNKEL (reference sequence). The CDR3 is made up of 19 amino acids. As DNA, the CDR3 is TGTGCCAGCAGTACCCTATCTCCTGAGGCCCCCCGAAGCGGCTATGGCTACACCTTC. Translating it yields CASSTLSPEAPRSGYGYTF.

The chain links TRBV9 to TRBJ2-5; 12 positions match TRBD2. The trim removed 0 bases at V and 3 bases at J, leaving 0 bases unmatched. Germline V CDR1 and CDR2: SGDLS, YYNGEE. This CDR3 has 15 residues. The CDR3 DNA sequence: TGTGCCAGCAGCGTAGGGACTAGCGGGGAAGAGACCCAGTACTTC. Amino acid sequence: CASSVGTSGEETQYF.

This chain joins TRBV19 and TRBJ2-6, with no clear D. This CDR3 comprises 15 residues. The V gene's germline CDR1 is LNHDA and CDR2 SQIVND (reference sequence). Trimming pared 7 bases from V and 0 bases from J, leaving 10 bases between. This CDR3 reads CASTLGLSGANVLTF. In DNA, the CDR3 is TGTGCCAGTACCCTCGGGCTCTCTGGGGCCAACGTCCTGACTTTC.

The rearrangement links TRBV5-1 to TRBJ2-7; the match to TRBD1 covers 9 bases. There are 14 residues in the CDR3. J lost 4 bases, V lost 4 bases, and 6 bases had no gene match. The germline V gene has CDR1 SGHRS and CDR2 YFSETQ. The CDR3 bases are TGCGCCAGCAGCCCGGGACAGGGAGGGTACGAGCAGTACTTC. It codes for CASSPGQGGYEQYF.

The J gene is TRBJ2-7, the V gene TRBV12-3 or TRBV12-4, with TRBD1 as a possible D gene (6 bases). Trimming left V 2 bases short and J 0 bases short, with 8 bases between. The CDR3 is 14 amino acids. CDR3 DNA: TGTGCCAGCAGTTTAAAAGGGGGCTCCTACGAGCAGTACTTC. Amino acid sequence: CASSLKGGSYEQYF.

There are a few counts of this clonotype. The chain couples TRBV5-5 to TRBJ1-1, with D possibly matching TRBD1 (6 bases). Trimming cost V 4 bases and J 1 base, with 11 bases left between them. The CDR3 has 14 amino acids. Germline V gene lookup returns CDR1 SGHKS and CDR2 YYEKEE (reference sequence). CDR3 nucleotide sequence: TGTGCCAGCAGCCGGGGGGCGGCGAACACTGAAGCTTTCTTT. This encodes CASSRGAANTEAFF.

J is TRBJ1-1 and V is TRBV11-2; D is uncertain. Germline lookup yields CDR1 SGHAT and CDR2 FQNNGV. The CDR3 is 14 residues long. The V gene lost 5 bases and the J gene lost 3 bases, with 13 bases spanning the gap. This CDR3 reads CASSRRRSDTEAFF. CDR3 in DNA: TGTGCCAGCAGCCGCCGACGTTCGGACACTGAAGCTTTCTTT.

This clonotype was counted between two and nine times. The V gene is TRBV7-6, the J gene TRBJ1-1; D not resolved. The CDR3 totals 15 residues. Per germline, CDR1 SGHVS and CDR2 FNYEAQ. The germline V and J ends were trimmed by 0 bases and 4 bases, with 12 bases remaining between them. The DNA for the CDR3 is TGTGCCAGCAGCTTAGCGGAGGAAGGGAGCACTGAAGCTTTCTTT. Protein sequence: CASSLAEEGSTEAFF. The complete variable domain, with remaining parts taken from reference TRBV7-6 and TRBJ1-1, reads GAGVSQSPRYKVTKRGQDVALRCDPISGHVSLYWYRQALGQGPEFLTYFNYEAQQDKSGLPNDRFSAERPEGSISTLTIQRTEQRDSAMYRCASSLAEEGSTEAFFGQGTRLTVV.

This clonotype was seen at least ten times. The chain combines TRBV6-2 or TRBV6-3 with TRBJ2-7; possible D gene TRBD1, 6 bases. The CDR3 has 12 amino acids. Trimming stripped 6 bases from V and 5 bases from J, with 11 bases between. The germline gives CDR1 MNHEY, CDR2 SVGEGT. The CDR3 sequence is CASSYRADEQYV. The CDR3 region has the DNA TGTGCCAGCAGCTACAGGGCAGACGAGCAGTACGTC.

The gene calls are TRBV24-1 and TRBJ2-5, with a possible D match to TRBD1 (5 bases). The V gene lost 4 bases and the J gene lost 2 bases, with 13 bases spanning the gap. The germline CDR1 and CDR2 sequences are KGHDR and SFDVKD. The CDR3 is 15 amino acids. In DNA form, the CDR3 reads TGTGCCACCAGTGACACTCGGACAACACAAGAGACCCAGTACTTC. It is translated as CATSDTRTTQETQYF.

The rearrangement joins TRBV10-3 to TRBJ2-3; 9 positions match TRBD2. The length of the CDR3 is 14 residues. Germline V gene data show CDR1 as ENHRY and CDR2 as SYGVKD. V lost 7 bases, J lost 3 bases, and 5 bases stayed unmatched. Here the CDR3 DNA reads TGTGCCATCACGCGGGGGGGAAGGACAGATACGCAGTATTTT. Protein product: CAITRGGRTDTQYF.

This clonotype was detected many times. J is TRBJ1-1 and V is TRBV29-1; no firm D call. Germline V gives CDR1 SQVTM, CDR2 ANQGSEA. The CDR3 totals 12 residues. V was pared by 4 bases and J by 1 base, with 7 bases between. For the CDR3, the DNA is TGCAGCGTTGTTTCCGGGAACACTGAAGCTTTCTTT. This encodes CSVVSGNTEAFF.

The rearrangement links TRBV5-1 to TRBJ1-1; 7 nucleotides align to TRBD1. With 5 bases clipped from V and 7 bases from J, the junction kept 8 bases outside the gene matches. Germline V gene data show CDR1 as SGHRS and CDR2 as YFSETQ. The CDR3 consists of 13 residues. CDR3 protein: CASSVTGYIEAFF. DNA for the CDR3: TGCGCCAGCAGTGTGACAGGGTATATTGAAGCTTTCTTT.

The chain has TRBV7-8 and TRBJ2-1; 12 bases align to TRBD2. CDR1 is SGHVS, CDR2 FQNEAQ, per germline. CDR3 size: 16 residues. Trimming cost V 5 bases and J 7 bases; bases outside gene matches: 9. CDR3: CASSPRLAGAVNEQFF. DNA for the CDR3: TGTGCCAGCAGCCCAAGACTAGCGGGGGCAGTGAATGAGCAGTTCTTC. The full variable domain, in which reference TRBV7-8 and TRBJ2-1 provide the parts outside the CDR3, is GAGVSQSPRYKVAKRGQDVALRCDPISGHVSLFWYQQALGQGPEFLTYFQNEAQLDKSGLPSDRFFAERPEGSVSTLKIQRTQQEDSAVYLCASSPRLAGAVNEQFFGPGTRLTVL.

This clonotype was detected many times. This chain connects TRBV6-5 to TRBJ2-1; 7 bases are a match to TRBD2. The CDR3 is 18 amino acids. The V segment lost 2 bases and the J segment 0 bases; nucleotides outside the gene matches: 10. CDR1 is MNHEY, CDR2 SVGAGI, per germline. The CDR3 sequence is CASSYPNAQRGSYNEQFF. The CDR3 nucleotides read TGTGCCAGCAGTTACCCTAACGCCCAGCGGGGCTCCTACAATGAGCAGTTCTTC.

This clonotype was counted only a few times. The chain employs TRBV7-2 and TRBJ2-5, with 7 nucleotides matching TRBD2. Germline trimming cut 1 base from V and 9 bases from J; bases unmatched to any gene: 8. CDR1 and CDR2 from the germline V gene are SGHTA and FQGNSA. CDR3 length: 14 amino acids. In nucleotides, the CDR3 is TGTGCCAGCAGCTTAGGGACTAGGGTTTCTTCCCAGTACTTC. This sequence encodes CASSLGTRVSSQYF.

V and J are TRBV7-2 and TRBJ1-5; perhaps TRBD1 as D (6 bases). Germline lookup yields CDR1 SGHTA and CDR2 FQGNSA. This CDR3 contains 15 residues. Trimming pared 5 bases from V and 1 base from J, leaving 12 bases between. The CDR3: CASSATGWSNQPQHF. In DNA form, the CDR3 reads TGTGCCAGCAGCGCAACAGGGTGGAGCAATCAGCCCCAGCATTTT. The full variable domain, its missing parts supplied by reference TRBV7-2 and TRBJ1-5, is GAGVSQSPSNKVTEKGKDVELRCDPISGHTALYWYRQSLGQGLEFLIYFQGNSAPDKSGLPSDRFSAERTGGSVSTLTIQRTQQEDSAVYLCASSATGWSNQPQHFGDGTRLSIL.

This chain links TRBV3-1 with TRBJ2-7, with TRBD2 matching 7 bases. V trimming: 3 bases; J trimming: 7 bases; junction bases outside the gene matches: 15. The CDR3 consists of 16 residues. Germline V gene lookup returns CDR1 LGHDT and CDR2 YNNKEL (reference sequence). The CDR3 loop reads CASSQTGRGYPREQYF. In DNA, the CDR3 is TGTGCCAGCAGCCAGACGGGGCGGGGGTATCCTCGGGAGCAGTACTTC.

This chain joins TRBV4-3 and TRBJ2-2; TRBD1 might be the D (5 bases). Trimming removed 1 base from V and 13 bases from J, with 13 bases in between. Germline V gene sequence: CDR1 LGHNA, CDR2 YSLEER. This CDR3 has 13 amino acids. Here the CDR3 DNA reads TGCGCCAGCAGCCAAGTAAGGGCAGGGCGGCTGTTTTTT. Translation: CASSQVRAGRLFF.

This clonotype was recorded a few times. The chain couples TRBV6-1 to TRBJ1-6, with no clear D. The CDR3 has 15 amino acids. Per germline, CDR1 MNHNS and CDR2 SASEGT. Deletions cut 4 bases from V and 1 base from J, with 8 bases between. CDR3 coding DNA: TGTGCCAGCAGTGCCCTGGGGTCCTATAATTCACCCCTCCACTTT. Protein product: CASSALGSYNSPLHF.

The genes are TRBV9 and TRBJ2-7; 9 bases line up with TRBD1. This CDR3 is built from 16 residues. Germline assignment: CDR1 SGDLS and CDR2 YYNGEE. Unmatched junction bases numbered 12, after V lost 4 bases and J lost 4 bases. CDR3 in DNA: TGTGCCAGCAGCCCTTCTGAGGGGACAGGGCTATACGAGCAGTACTTC. Protein sequence: CASSPSEGTGLYEQYF.

The rearrangement joins TRBV4-2 to TRBJ2-3; 8 nucleotides line up with TRBD2. Trimming took 0 bases from V and 2 from J; bases not matched to a gene: 10. Looked up from germline, CDR1 is LGHNA and CDR2 is YNFKEQ. CDR3 length: 18 residues. This CDR3 reads CASSQDPVGGVNTDTQYF. CDR3 in DNA: TGTGCCAGCAGCCAAGATCCGGTCGGGGGGGTAAACACAGATACGCAGTATTTT.

The sample holds many counts of this clonotype. The CDR3 spells CSASEGSAKNIQYF. In DNA, the CDR3 is TGCAGTGCTTCCGAGGGTTCGGCCAAAAACATTCAGTACTTC. The chain links TRBV20-1 to TRBJ2-4, with D possibly TRBD2 on 5 matching bases. With 5 bases removed from V and 1 base from J, the gap between germline ends came to 12 bases. The CDR3 loop spans 14 amino acids. Germline assignment: CDR1 DFQATT and CDR2 SNEGSKA (reference sequence).

This chain joins TRBV5-1 and TRBJ2-7, with 7 bases matching TRBD1. Germline CDR1 SGHRS, CDR2 YFSETQ. Trimming removed 4 bases from V and 7 bases from J; junction bases left unmatched: 11. This CDR3 contains 14 residues. CDR3: CASSLTGSLSEQYF. As DNA, the CDR3 is TGCGCCAGCAGCCTGACAGGGAGCTTGAGTGAGCAGTACTTC.

This clonotype was found a few times. J is TRBJ1-1 and V is TRBV29-1, with 8 bases identical to TRBD1. Germline CDR1 and CDR2: SQVTM and ANQGSEA. This CDR3 is 13 amino acids long. V was pared by 7 bases and J by 4 bases, with 8 bases of the junction left unmatched. The CDR3 DNA reads TGCAGCGCCGGACAGGGTTTGAGCACTGAAGCTTTCTTT. It codes for CSAGQGLSTEAFF.